The 10 T cell receptor beta chains given below trace back to one sample, sequenced in a study of blood T cell repertoires in COVID-19. Sequencing used immunoSEQ multiplex PCR; TCRdb keeps in-frame clones, though not all of them. The sample consists of approximately 210,000 clones, roughly four fifths of them appearing once. Sequencing used peripheral blood. The receptors were sampled from a woman in her forties with acute or convalescent COVID-19.

The chain joins TRBV5-5 to TRBJ1-4; unclear D gene. Between the trimmed V and J ends, which lost 0 bases and 4 bases, there was a span of 10 bases. The length of the CDR3 is 15 residues. Germline CDR1 is SGHKS and CDR2 is YYEKEE (reference sequence). The CDR3: CASSLAGNHNEKLFF. Here the CDR3 DNA reads TGTGCCAGCAGCTTGGCGGGAAATCATAATGAAAAACTGTTTTTT.

The chain's CDR3 is CASSSRDRGSTGELFF. CDR3 coding DNA: TGTGCCAGCAGCTCCCGGGACAGGGGATCCACCGGGGAGCTGTTTTTT. This sequence joins TRBV7-6 and TRBJ2-2, with TRBD1 matching over 10 bases. The V segment lost 4 bases and the J segment 4 bases; nucleotides outside the gene matches: 6. Germline CDR1 SGHVS, CDR2 FNYEAQ. This CDR3 is 16 amino acids long. Full variable domain (rest looked up from reference TRBV7-6 and TRBJ2-2): GAGVSQSPRYKVTKRGQDVALRCDPISGHVSLYWYRQALGQGPEFLTYFNYEAQQDKSGLPNDRFSAERPEGSISTLTIQRTEQRDSAMYRCASSSRDRGSTGELFFGEGSRLTVL.

This chain joins TRBV2 and TRBJ2-7; D is perhaps TRBD2 (5 bases). The CDR3 has 14 amino acids. The V gene's germline CDR1 is SNHLY and CDR2 FYNNEI. Deletions cut 8 bases from V and 0 bases from J, with 14 bases between. CDR3 DNA: TGTGCCAGCTCTGGACTCGCCAGCTCCTACGAGCAGTACTTC. Translation gives CASSGLASSYEQYF.

The rearrangement uses TRBV7-2 and TRBJ1-4; possibly TRBD1 for D (5 bases). V was cut by 1 base and J by 7 bases, with 13 bases left in between. This CDR3 has 15 residues. Looked up from germline, CDR1 is SGHTA and CDR2 is FQGNSA. The DNA for the CDR3 is TGTGCCAGCAGCTTAGACGGGTCCGGGGGTGAAAAACTGTTTTTT. Protein: CASSLDGSGGEKLFF. Filled out from reference TRBV7-2 and TRBJ1-4, the complete variable domain reads GAGVSQSPSNKVTEKGKDVELRCDPISGHTALYWYRQSLGQGLEFLIYFQGNSAPDKSGLPSDRFSAERTGGSVSTLTIQRTQQEDSAVYLCASSLDGSGGEKLFFGSGTQLSVL.

This chain joins TRBV11-2 and TRBJ1-6; D possibly corresponds to TRBD1 (5 bases). V dropped 1 base and J dropped 7 bases, with 11 bases sitting between them. The CDR3 spans 15 residues. From germline, CDR1 is SGHAT and CDR2 FQNNGV. The CDR3 reads CASSLGRGGNSPLHF. CDR3 nucleotide sequence: TGTGCCAGCAGCTTAGGGAGGGGCGGGAATTCACCCCTCCACTTT.

The chain is built from TRBV14 and TRBJ1-2; D unresolved. The CDR3 sequence is 12 residues long. The ends were cut back, 5 bases at V and 8 bases at J, with 12 bases in the middle. In germline, CDR1 is SGHDN, CDR2 FVKESK. The CDR3 region is CASSSSQVGYTF. The CDR3, as DNA: TGTGCCAGCAGCTCCTCCCAGGTGGGCTACACCTTC.

The chain links TRBV24-1 to TRBJ2-2; 7 nucleotides line up with TRBD1. Germline loops: CDR1 KGHDR, CDR2 SFDVKD. Trimming took 4 bases from V and 6 from J; bases not matched to a gene: 10. The CDR3 covers 16 residues. CDR3 in amino acids: CATSESGQQGAGELFF. Written as DNA, the CDR3 is TGTGCCACCAGTGAGTCGGGACAGCAGGGCGCCGGGGAGCTGTTTTTT.

This clone was observed many times. V is TRBV4-1 and J is TRBJ1-2, with D possibly matching TRBD1 (6 bases). V was cut by 5 bases and J by 4 bases, with 14 bases left in between. The germline V gene has CDR1 MGHRA and CDR2 YSYEKL. The CDR3 covers 14 residues. The CDR3 DNA sequence: TGCGCCAGCAGCAACCTGGACAGCCTCTATGGCTACACCTTC. Encoded protein: CASSNLDSLYGYTF.

This rearrangement joins TRBV6-1 to TRBJ1-6, with a possible D match to TRBD1 (6 bases). The CDR3 loop spans 15 amino acids. Germline CDR1 and CDR2: MNHNS and SASEGT. The V and J ends lost 3 bases and 8 bases respectively, with 14 bases between them. In DNA form, the CDR3 reads TGTGCCAGCAGTGACGGCGGGGGGGGCTATTCACCCCTCCACTTT. This codes for CASSDGGGGYSPLHF.

This clone was seen a few times. V gene TRBV10-1 combines with J gene TRBJ1-1, with 10 bases fitting TRBD1. CDR1 WNHNN and CDR2 SYGVQD come from the germline V gene (reference sequence). Unmatched junction bases numbered 10, after V lost 6 bases and J lost 6 bases. The CDR3 covers 15 residues. The chain's CDR3 is CASSSGTGVIAEAFF. The CDR3 nucleotides are TGCGCCAGCAGCTCCGGGACAGGGGTTATCGCTGAAGCTTTCTTT.